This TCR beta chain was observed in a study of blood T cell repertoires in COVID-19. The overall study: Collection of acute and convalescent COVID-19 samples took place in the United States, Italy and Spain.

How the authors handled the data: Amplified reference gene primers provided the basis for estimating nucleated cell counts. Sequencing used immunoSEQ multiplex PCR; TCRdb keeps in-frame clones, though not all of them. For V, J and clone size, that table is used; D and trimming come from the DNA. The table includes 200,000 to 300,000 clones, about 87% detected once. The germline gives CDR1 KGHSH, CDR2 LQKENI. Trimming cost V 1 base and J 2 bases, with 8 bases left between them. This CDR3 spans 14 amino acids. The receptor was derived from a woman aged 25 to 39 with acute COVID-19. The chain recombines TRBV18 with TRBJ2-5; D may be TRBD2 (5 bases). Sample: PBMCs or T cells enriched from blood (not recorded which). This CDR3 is CASSPLREQETQYF. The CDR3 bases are TGTGCCAGCTCACCACTGAGGGAACAAGAGACCCAGTACTTC.